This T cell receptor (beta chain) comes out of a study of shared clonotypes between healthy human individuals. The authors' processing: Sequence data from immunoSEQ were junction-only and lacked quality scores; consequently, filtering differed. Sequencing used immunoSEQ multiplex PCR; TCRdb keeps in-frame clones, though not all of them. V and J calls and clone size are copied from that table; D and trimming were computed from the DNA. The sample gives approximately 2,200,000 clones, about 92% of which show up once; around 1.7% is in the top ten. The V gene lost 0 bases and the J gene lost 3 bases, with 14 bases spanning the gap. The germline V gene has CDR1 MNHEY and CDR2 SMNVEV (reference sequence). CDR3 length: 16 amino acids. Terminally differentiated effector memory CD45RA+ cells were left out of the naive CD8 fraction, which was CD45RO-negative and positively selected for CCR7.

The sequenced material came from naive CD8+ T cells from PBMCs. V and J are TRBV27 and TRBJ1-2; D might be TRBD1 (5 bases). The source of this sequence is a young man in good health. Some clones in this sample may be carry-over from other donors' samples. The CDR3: CASSLSRGIGDYGYTF. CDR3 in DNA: TGTGCCAGCAGTTTATCGCGGGGCATCGGGGACTATGGCTACACCTTC.